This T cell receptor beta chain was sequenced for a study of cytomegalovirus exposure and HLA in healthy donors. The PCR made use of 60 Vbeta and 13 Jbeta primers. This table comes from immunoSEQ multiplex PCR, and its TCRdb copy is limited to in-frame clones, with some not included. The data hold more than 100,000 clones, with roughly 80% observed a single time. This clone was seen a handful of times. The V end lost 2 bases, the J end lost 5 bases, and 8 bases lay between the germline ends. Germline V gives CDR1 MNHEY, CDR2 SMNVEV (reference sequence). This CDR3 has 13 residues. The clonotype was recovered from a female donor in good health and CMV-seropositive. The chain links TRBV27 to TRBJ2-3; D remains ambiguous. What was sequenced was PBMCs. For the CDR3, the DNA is TGTGCCAGCAGTTTAGGTCTCGGAGATACGCAGTATTTT. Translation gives CASSLGLGDTQYF.